This TCR beta chain emerged from a study of beta chain features in type 1 diabetes. Study-level information: Comparable age, gender and cell yields were observed in patients relative to healthy donors.

Germline V lookup: CDR1 SGHTA, CDR2 FQGTGA. CDR3 length equals 13 residues. Trimming took 4 bases from V and 6 from J, leaving 13 bases between them. What was sequenced were expressed TCRB transcripts, since all of the isolated RNA had been reverse transcribed. Generated by immunoSEQ multiplex PCR, the TCRdb table keeps only in-frame clones and is missing some. The sample lists about 28,000 clones, approximately 51% seen once, with around 1.6% in the top ten. Study-wide findings and caveats: All four CD4+ subsets from Type 1 diabetes patients carried moderately but significantly shorter TCRB CDR3s.

Comment on this clone: Antigen unknown.

This chain joins TRBV7-3 and TRBJ2-7; possible D gene TRBD2, 6 bases. Input material: Tregs from blood. The sequence came from a woman between 18 and 30 years old with type 1 diabetes. CDR3 in amino acids: CASSYMQGGEQYF. The DNA for the CDR3 is TGTGCCAGCAGCTACATGCAGGGAGGCGAGCAGTACTTC.